Given below is one T cell receptor (beta chain) in context. The antigen is undetermined. The data were obtained in a study of cytomegalovirus exposure and HLA in healthy donors. Across the study: Approximately 180 million T cells yielded 100 million or so unique TCR beta sequences in earlier analysis. Of around 400 genotyped donors, more than 65% grouped in the Caucasian-associated ancestry cluster. Overall study findings and caveats: TCR beta chain V- and J-gene trimming was linked, in a later analysis, to a missense variant in DCLRE1C. An analysis that was carried out later associated 15,000 to 20,000 TCR beta sequences with HLA alleles at 0.05 false discovery rate.

Primers included in the PCR were 60 Vbeta and 13 Jbeta primers. TCRdb's table, derived via immunoSEQ multiplex PCR, lists solely in-frame clones and lacks some. The repertoire holds some 110,000 clones, with approximately 74% as singletons. The length of the CDR3 is 14 residues. V was clipped by 4 bases and J by 7 bases, with 18 bases between them. The germline CDR1 and CDR2 sequences are SGHRS and YFSETQ. The receptor's source is a woman between 50 and 59 years old in good health and CMV-seropositive. Sequencing was carried out using PBMCs. The V and J genes are TRBV5-1 and TRBJ2-7, with D possibly being TRBD1 (5 bases). CDR3 residues: CASSLTGVRVEQYF. DNA for the CDR3: TGCGCCAGCAGCCTTACGGGCGTCAGGGTTGAGCAGTACTTC. Complete variable domain (other parts from reference TRBV5-1 and TRBJ2-7): KAGVTQTPRYLIKTRGQQVTLSCSPISGHRSVSWYQQTPGQGLQFLFEYFSETQRNKGNFPGRFSGRQFSNSRSEMNVSTLELGDSALYLCASSLTGVRVEQYFGPGTRLTVT.